This T cell receptor beta chain was sequenced during a study of blood T cell repertoires in COVID-19. The protocol was immunoSEQ multiplex PCR, while the TCRdb copy is restricted to in-frame clones and leaves out a portion. The data contain fewer than 250,000 clones, over 70% of them seen just once; the ten biggest clones take up 7% to 10%. The CDR3 length is 14 residues. In germline, CDR1 is MNHEY, CDR2 SVGEGT. V gave up 4 bases and J gave up 6 bases; unmatched junction bases: 6. The chain couples TRBV6-2 or TRBV6-3 to TRBJ1-1; the match to TRBD1 covers 9 bases. Input material: peripheral blood. The sequence came from a woman aged 50 to 65 with acute or convalescent COVID-19. CDR3 in DNA: TGTGCCAGCAGTTCACAGGGGGCGTTTTCTGAAGCTTTCTTT. Translated: CASSSQGAFSEAFF.